This T cell receptor (beta chain) came from a study of blood T cell repertoires in COVID-19. On the study more broadly: The samples span acute and convalescent COVID-19 from the United States, Italy and Spain. PBMCs, B-cell-depleted T cells, or T cells were the source of the cDNA or gDNA that made up the material.

Methods used by the authors: Estimation of nucleated cell counts was performed using reference gene primer amplification. Only in-frame clones appear in the TCRdb table, and some are missing; sequencing was by immunoSEQ multiplex PCR. V, J and clone size derive from that table, while D and trimming were established from the DNA sequence. The sample contains about 270,000 clones, around 88% of which appear only once. The Seattle patients, enrolled during active infection, were followed longitudinally. The TCR originated in a woman older than 75 with COVID-19, enrolled during active disease. Sequenced sample: peripheral blood.

The CDR3 spells CASTYTLGGPQHF. The CDR3, as DNA: TGTGCCAGCACCTACACGTTAGGGGGACCCCAGCATTTT. V usage is TRBV2 and J usage is TRBJ1-5; TRBD1 might be the D (6 bases). CDR3 size: 13 residues. The V gene lost 7 bases and the J gene lost 10 bases, with 17 bases spanning the gap. Per germline, CDR1 SNHLY and CDR2 FYNNEI.